This section outlines one T cell receptor beta chain sequence together with its context. Every bit of the isolated RNA underwent reverse transcription, so sequencing read expressed TCRB transcripts. Sequenced by immunoSEQ multiplex PCR; TCRdb stores in-frame clones only, minus some. The sample holds hundreds of thousands of clones, around 15% seen once. Donors underwent one heparinised blood draw, about 0.12 L on average. Sorting of CD4+ naive, central memory, regulatory and stem cell-like memory cells was performed via CD45RO/CCR7/CD25/CD127/CD95/CD27. The data derive from a study of beta chain features in type 1 diabetes. The sequence was collected from a man younger than 35 in good health. The sequenced material came from naive CD4+ T cells from blood.

The CDR3 is CAWSLLAGVYEQYF. In DNA, the CDR3 is TGTGCCTGGAGTCTACTAGCGGGGGTTTACGAGCAGTACTTC. The V call is TRBV30, the J call TRBJ2-7; the match to TRBD2 covers 11 bases. Trimming cost V 2 bases and J 4 bases; bases outside gene matches: 4. Germline lookup yields CDR1 GTSNPN and CDR2 SVGIG (reference sequence). This CDR3 has 14 amino acids.